Listed here are 30 T cell receptor beta chains from one sample, sequenced in a study of cytomegalovirus exposure and HLA in healthy donors. PCR amplification relied on 60 Vbeta primers (plus 13 Jbeta primers). Profiling relied on immunoSEQ multiplex PCR, and the TCRdb table lists in-frame clones only, not all of them. The sample lists about 200,000 clones; under 85% were seen once. The specimen was PBMCs. These receptors all stem from a man aged 45-65 years in good health and CMV-seronegative.

The chain couples TRBV18 to TRBJ1-3, with D uncertain. V gave up 5 bases and J gave up 0 bases, with 5 bases separating them. This CDR3 comprises 13 residues. Germline CDR1 and CDR2: KGHSH and LQKENI. CDR3: CASSASSGNTIYF. In DNA form, the CDR3 reads TGTGCCAGCTCAGCCAGCTCTGGAAACACCATATATTTT.

CDR3 nucleotides: TGTGCCAGCAGGGGACTAGCGGGAGGACAAGAGACCCAGTACTTC. Its protein product is CASRGLAGGQETQYF. This chain connects TRBV6-5 to TRBJ2-5; 15 bases fit TRBD2. Germline lookup yields CDR1 MNHEY and CDR2 SVGAGI. V lost 6 bases to trimming and J lost 2 bases; unmatched junction nucleotides: 1. The CDR3 extends over 15 amino acids.

This clone was seen only a few times. The V and J genes are TRBV7-8 and TRBJ1-2; D might be TRBD1 (5 bases). Germline CDR1 is SGHVS and CDR2 is FQNEAQ. The CDR3 loop spans 14 amino acids. Trimming cost V 0 bases and J 10 bases, with 15 bases left between them. The CDR3 DNA is TGTGCCAGCAGCTTAGCGCTAACTGACAGCCACTACACCTTC. Amino acid sequence: CASSLALTDSHYTF.

V and J are TRBV28 and TRBJ1-2; D might be TRBD1 (6 bases). This CDR3 spans 15 amino acids. V lost 6 bases and J 7 bases, leaving 21 bases between the germline ends. Per germline, CDR1 MDHEN and CDR2 SYDVKM. The CDR3 nucleotides read TGTGCCAGCAGCCCCACAGGGATCTGGGATCTTGGCTACACCTTC. Protein: CASSPTGIWDLGYTF.

This clone was observed a few times. In nucleotides, the CDR3 is TGTGCCACCTCGCGGAGTTCCTACGAGCAGTACTTC. Its protein product is CATSRSSYEQYF. This sequence joins TRBV2 and TRBJ2-7; D unclear. The length of the CDR3 is 12 residues. V shed 10 bases and J shed 1 base, with 11 bases lying between them. The V gene's germline CDR1 is SNHLY and CDR2 FYNNEI.

The J gene is TRBJ2-7, the V gene TRBV5-1, with 8 bases aligning to TRBD1. The V and J ends lost 4 bases and 2 bases, in that order; junction bases with no gene match: 5. The CDR3 is made up of 14 amino acids. Germline V gives CDR1 SGHRS, CDR2 YFSETQ. This chain's CDR3 is CASSPGTGPYEQYF. The CDR3 coding sequence is TGCGCCAGCAGCCCCGGGACAGGCCCCTACGAGCAGTACTTC.

The chain employs TRBV6-6 and TRBJ2-1; the match to TRBD2 covers 8 bases. V lost 0 bases and J lost 9; bases outside the gene matches: 7. The CDR3 consists of 15 residues. CDR1 and CDR2 (germline): MNHNY, SVGAGI (reference sequence). Here the CDR3 reads CASSYSGAGVSEQFF. In nucleotides, the CDR3 is TGTGCCAGCAGTTACTCGGGAGCGGGGGTTAGTGAGCAGTTCTTC.

The chain employs TRBV18 and TRBJ2-3; 9 bases match TRBD2. Trimming cost V 3 bases and J 6 bases; bases outside gene matches: 7. The germline gives CDR1 KGHSH, CDR2 LQKENI. CDR3 length: 15 amino acids. The CDR3 here is CASSPIAGEGDTQYF. The CDR3 coding sequence is TGTGCCAGCTCACCCATAGCGGGAGAGGGGGATACGCAGTATTTT.

There are a few counts of this clone. The V gene is TRBV5-1, the J gene TRBJ1-5; tentatively, D is TRBD1 (6 bases). Germline values: CDR1 SGHRS, CDR2 YFSETQ. V lost 0 bases and J 1 base, leaving 14 bases between the germline ends. The CDR3 totals 17 residues. The CDR3 region is CASSLAPTGPSNQPQHF. Here the CDR3 DNA reads TGCGCCAGCAGCTTGGCCCCCACAGGGCCGAGCAATCAGCCCCAGCATTTT.

The V call is TRBV4-2, the J call TRBJ2-2; 9 bases are shared with TRBD2. CDR3 length equals 19 residues. Losses at the gene ends were 1 base for V and 4 bases for J; bases not matched to a gene: 13. Germline CDR1 reads LGHNA; CDR2 reads YNFKEQ. Here the CDR3 DNA reads TGTGCCAGCAGCCAAGTTCGGGACATAGCGGGAGAAGGCACCGGGGAGCTGTTTTTT. Its protein is CASSQVRDIAGEGTGELFF.

This clone has just a few counts. The chain uses TRBV28 and TRBJ2-4, with D possibly being TRBD2 (5 bases). V dropped 6 bases and J dropped 3 bases, with 6 bases sitting between them. Germline lookup yields CDR1 MDHEN and CDR2 SYDVKM. The CDR3 length is 12 residues. CDR3 nucleotides: TGTGCCAGCAGCGGGATCAAAAACATTCAGTACTTC. Protein product: CASSGIKNIQYF.

The chain links TRBV7-2 to TRBJ2-3; TRBD1 agrees at 7 bases. CDR3 length equals 16 residues. From germline, CDR1 is SGHTA and CDR2 FQGNSA. V lost 1 base to trimming and J lost 4 bases; unmatched junction nucleotides: 8. The DNA for the CDR3 is TGTGCCAGCAGCTTAGTAGGGGGCGCCGTCGCAGATACGCAGTATTTT. It encodes CASSLVGGAVADTQYF.

The gene calls are TRBV30 and TRBJ1-2; TRBD1 might be the D (5 bases). The germline V and J ends were trimmed by 5 bases and 2 bases, with 9 bases remaining between them. The germline gives CDR1 GTSNPN, CDR2 SVGIG (reference sequence). This CDR3 comprises 12 residues. The CDR3 sequence: CAWLGGNYGYTF. DNA for the CDR3: TGTGCCTGGTTGGGGGGAAACTATGGCTACACCTTC.

The chain couples TRBV5-1 to TRBJ1-1, with unresolved D. Germline V gives CDR1 SGHRS, CDR2 YFSETQ. Trimming took 4 bases from V and 5 from J, leaving 12 bases between them. The CDR3 is made up of 13 amino acids. CDR3 region: CASSPSRRTEAFF. The CDR3 DNA sequence: TGCGCCAGCAGCCCTTCGAGGAGAACTGAAGCTTTCTTT. Drawing the rest from reference TRBV5-1 and TRBJ1-1, the complete variable domain is KAGVTQTPRYLIKTRGQQVTLSCSPISGHRSVSWYQQTPGQGLQFLFEYFSETQRNKGNFPGRFSGRQFSNSRSEMNVSTLELGDSALYLCASSPSRRTEAFFGQGTRLTVV.

V is TRBV5-1 and J is TRBJ1-2, with D possibly matching TRBD1 (6 bases). Germline values: CDR1 SGHRS, CDR2 YFSETQ. The CDR3 sequence is 14 residues long. V was clipped by 1 base and J by 5 bases, with 12 bases between them. The CDR3 nucleotides are TGCGCCAGCAGCTTGTGGGAGGGGGAGTATGGCTACACCTTC. It encodes CASSLWEGEYGYTF.

This clone appeared a few times. This sequence joins TRBV5-4 and TRBJ2-5; 10 nucleotides align to TRBD2. Matching the DNA end better, TRBJ2-7 makes the J call doubtful. Germline V lookup: CDR1 SGHNT, CDR2 YYREEE (reference sequence). The CDR3 covers 16 residues. The CDR3 is CASSLLASGGSYEQYF. CDR3 in DNA: TGTGCCAGCAGCTTGCTGGCTAGCGGGGGCTCCTACGAGCAGTACTTC.

V usage is TRBV12-2 and J usage is TRBJ1-1. TRBV12-2 is listed as a pseudogene. The CDR3 is 15 amino acids. In DNA form, the CDR3 reads TGTGCAAGTCGCCTCGGAGGAAGACGGAACACTGAAGCTTTCTTT. This encodes CASRLGGRRNTEAFF.

The gene calls are TRBV11-3 and TRBJ1-3; D might be TRBD1 (5 bases). CDR3 length: 14 residues. Germline V gene lookup returns CDR1 SGHNT and CDR2 YENEEA. Trimming stripped 0 bases from V and 2 bases from J, with 5 bases between. CDR3 DNA: TGTGCCAGCAGCTTAGAGACAGCTGGAAACACCATATATTTT. Protein product: CASSLETAGNTIYF.

V usage is TRBV11-2 and J usage is TRBJ1-1; 7 bases are shared with TRBD1. Germline V gives CDR1 SGHAT, CDR2 FQNNGV. The CDR3 is 16 residues long. V shed 0 bases and J 8 bases; nucleotides not matched to a gene: 12. In DNA, the CDR3 is TGTGCCAGCAGCTTAGAAGGGTTCCCGCAGGGACAGGAAGCTTTCTTT. It is translated as CASSLEGFPQGQEAFF.

This clone has only one observation. The chain has TRBV9 and TRBJ2-7; 9 bases align to TRBD2. Trimming removed 3 bases from V and 0 bases from J; junction bases left unmatched: 1. This CDR3 region has 14 residues. Germline V gene lookup returns CDR1 SGDLS and CDR2 YYNGEE. The DNA of the CDR3 is TGTGCCAGCAGCGGGGGACTAGCCTCCTACGAGCAGTACTTC. It yields the protein CASSGGLASYEQYF. Together with reference TRBV9 and TRBJ2-7, the CDR3 gives the full variable domain: DSGVTQTPKHLITATGQRVTLRCSPRSGDLSVYWYQQSLDQGLQFLIQYYNGEERAKGNILERFSAQQFPDLHSELNLSSLELGDSALYFCASSGGLASYEQYFGPGTRLTVT.

This sequence joins TRBV11-3 and TRBJ2-5; D might be TRBD1 (6 bases). The CDR3 is 15 amino acids. In germline, CDR1 is SGHNT, CDR2 YENEEA. The V and J ends lost 0 bases and 5 bases respectively, with 13 bases between them. The CDR3 region has the DNA TGTGCCAGCAGCTTAGATGTGGGGGCGGCGGAGACCCAGTACTTC. It translates to CASSLDVGAAETQYF.

The chain recombines TRBV2 with TRBJ2-2, with TRBD2 identical over 12 bases. V trimming: 5 bases; J trimming: 5 bases; junction bases outside the gene matches: 15. Looked up from germline, CDR1 is SNHLY and CDR2 is FYNNEI. The CDR3 spans 19 residues. The CDR3 is CASSFNEEGLAGGTGELFF. The CDR3 bases are TGTGCCAGCAGTTTTAATGAGGAAGGGCTAGCGGGAGGGACCGGGGAGCTGTTTTTT.

The chain combines TRBV18 with TRBJ1-4; D gene unclear. V gave up 6 bases and J gave up 8 bases, with 16 bases separating them. The CDR3 is 14 amino acids. Germline V gene sequence: CDR1 KGHSH, CDR2 LQKENI. Here the CDR3 DNA reads TGTGCCAGCTCGCCCCCGTCGACGGAGGAAAAACTGTTTTTT. Its protein is CASSPPSTEEKLFF.

The rearrangement joins TRBV29-1 to TRBJ2-7, with 10 bases matching TRBD2. Trimming at V came to 5 bases and at J to 3 bases, leaving 4 bases not matched to a gene. The CDR3 contains 13 residues. Germline V gene sequence: CDR1 SQVTM, CDR2 ANQGSEA. This chain's CDR3 is CSVLWTSGYEQYF. The CDR3, as DNA: TGCAGCGTTTTATGGACTAGCGGCTACGAGCAGTACTTC.

The chain has TRBV19 and TRBJ2-7, with TRBD2 matching over 11 bases. The CDR3 spans 16 residues. The germline CDR1 and CDR2 sequences are LNHDA and SQIVND (reference sequence). J gave up 5 bases and V 5 bases, and 11 bases lay outside the gene matches. Here the CDR3 reads CASSVLPGLAVHEQYF. CDR3 in DNA: TGTGCCAGTAGTGTACTTCCGGGACTAGCGGTCCACGAGCAGTACTTC.

The genes are TRBV10-1 and TRBJ2-7; D gene unclear. There are 14 residues in the CDR3. The germline gives CDR1 WNHNN, CDR2 SYGVQD (reference sequence). The V and J ends lost 3 bases and 6 bases respectively, with 15 bases between them. CDR3 in amino acids: CASSDSAVSPEQYF. The CDR3 nucleotides read TGCGCCAGCAGTGATAGTGCGGTCTCCCCCGAGCAGTACTTC.

The V gene is TRBV6-6, the J gene TRBJ1-6; 8 nucleotides line up with TRBD1. From germline, CDR1 is MNHNY and CDR2 SVGAGI (reference sequence). J lost 4 bases, V lost 0 bases, and 2 bases had no gene match. The CDR3 loop spans 16 amino acids. In DNA, the CDR3 is TGTGCCAGCAGTTACTCGAGGACAGGGTATAATTCACCCCTCCACTTT. This encodes CASSYSRTGYNSPLHF.

The chain has TRBV6-1 and TRBJ1-2; tentative D call: TRBD1 (5 bases). The CDR3 has 12 residues. Germline assignment: CDR1 MNHNS and CDR2 SASEGT. In nucleotides, the CDR3 is TGTGTCGTGACCAGGGCCGGGTATGGCTACACCTTC. This translates into CVVTRAGYGYTF.

Details on this clone: The germline gene is not matched at one end of the junction; a read error may be the cause. V is TRBV2 and J is TRBJ2-7; 7 bases line up with TRBD2. Germline values: CDR1 SNHLY, CDR2 FYNNEI. The length of the CDR3 is 11 residues. This CDR3 is CASSEWGGVSF. For the CDR3, the DNA is TGTGCCAGCAGTGAATGGGGGGGAGTAAGCTTC.

The chain combines TRBV5-6 with TRBJ2-5; 9 positions agree with TRBD1. Germline-derived CDR1 and CDR2 are SGHDT and YYEEEE. V shed 3 bases and J 1 base; nucleotides not matched to a gene: 7. This CDR3 has 16 residues. For the CDR3, the DNA is TGTGCCAGCAGCTACCCGGACAGGGGATCCCAAGAGACCCAGTACTTC. This codes for CASSYPDRGSQETQYF.